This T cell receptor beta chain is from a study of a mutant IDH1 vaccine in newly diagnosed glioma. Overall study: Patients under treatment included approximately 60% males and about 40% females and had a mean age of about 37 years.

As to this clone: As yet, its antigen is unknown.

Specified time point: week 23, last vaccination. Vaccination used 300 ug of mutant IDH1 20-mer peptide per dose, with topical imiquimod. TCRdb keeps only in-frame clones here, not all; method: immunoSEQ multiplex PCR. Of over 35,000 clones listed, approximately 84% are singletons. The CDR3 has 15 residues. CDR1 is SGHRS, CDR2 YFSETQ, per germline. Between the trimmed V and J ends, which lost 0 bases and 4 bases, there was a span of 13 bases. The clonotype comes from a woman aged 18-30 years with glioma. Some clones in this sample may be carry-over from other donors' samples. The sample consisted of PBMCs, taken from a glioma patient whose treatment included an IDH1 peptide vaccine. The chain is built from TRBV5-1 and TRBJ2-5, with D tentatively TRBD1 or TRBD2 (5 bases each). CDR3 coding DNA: TGCGCCAGCAGCTTGGGGGGGACCCCCCTAGAGACCCAGTACTTC. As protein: CASSLGGTPLETQYF.